This entry lists 28 T cell receptor beta chains sequenced from one sample in a study of CXCR3-negative and CXCR3-positive naive CD8 T cells. The TRB cDNA libraries were prepared by 5' RACE with UMI labels. TCRdb re-called the 5' RACE reads; one entry per CDR3 protein, DNA not given. The sample includes about 5,500 distinct CDR3 sequences. These receptors are not linked to any known antigen. General study findings and limits: Hydrophobicity of TRB CDR3s was greater in CXCR3-positive naive cells than in CXCR3-negative naive cells.

The specimen sequenced was naive CXCR3+ CD8+ T cells from blood. Subset described: CD45RO-CCR7+CD27+CD95- naive CD8+ T cells expressing CXCR3 (TNR3+). The receptors derive from a human donor in good health. Some clones in this sample may be carry-over from other donors' samples.

Measured by frequency, this clonotype is medium-sized. The rearrangement links TRBV27 to TRBJ2-7; TCRdb calls TRBD2, which cannot be checked without DNA. Per germline, CDR1 MNHEY and CDR2 SMNVEV (reference sequence). This CDR3 is built from 15 residues. This chain's CDR3 is CASRPSGGYYYEQYF.

J is TRBJ2-1 and V is TRBV20-1; TCRdb's D call of TRBD1 is untestable without DNA. CDR1 and CDR2 (germline): DFQATT, SNEGSKA (reference sequence). The CDR3 has 16 residues. CDR3: CSARPSTGTVGNEQFF.

This clonotype registers medium-sized (0.01 to 0.1%) by frequency. The rearrangement joins TRBV5-1 to TRBJ2-7. Per the germline V gene, CDR1 is SGHRS and CDR2 is YFSETQ. The CDR3 length is 14 residues. Here the CDR3 reads CASSLSTSAYEQYF.

This CDR3 reads CATGKGAYNEQFF. The chain combines TRBV15 with TRBJ2-1. Germline CDR1 and CDR2: LNHNV and YYDKDF (reference sequence). The CDR3 spans 13 residues.

The chain joins TRBV3-1 to TRBJ2-2; as DNA is missing, the TRBD2 call by TCRdb cannot be tested. CDR1 is LGHDT, CDR2 YNNKEL, per germline (reference sequence). The CDR3 is 17 amino acids. CDR3 sequence: CASSQVIYSGSVGELFF.

J is TRBJ2-5 and V is TRBV12-3 or TRBV12-4. This CDR3 has 14 residues. This chain's CDR3 is CASSNGGYQETQYF.

The chain is built from TRBV12-3 or TRBV12-4 and TRBJ2-5. This CDR3 comprises 13 residues. The CDR3 is CASSLNYQETQYF.

In terms of frequency, this clonotype is medium-sized. The chain employs TRBV4-3 and TRBJ2-5; TCRdb names TRBD1, which stays unverified in the absence of DNA. This CDR3 region has 15 residues. Germline V gene sequence: CDR1 LGHNA, CDR2 YSLEER. CDR3 protein: CASSQDHRDVGTQYF.

This clonotype ranks as medium-sized in terms of frequency. This chain uses TRBV29-1 with TRBJ2-7; TCRdb calls TRBD1, which cannot be checked without DNA. The CDR3 has 14 amino acids. Germline assignment: CDR1 SQVTM and CDR2 ANQGSEA. The chain's CDR3 is CSVFGTGSSYEQYF.

The J gene is TRBJ2-7, the V gene TRBV12-3 or TRBV12-4; TCRdb's D call, TRBD1, is unchecked because there is no DNA. The length of the CDR3 is 14 residues. CDR3 region: CASSWTAGDYEQYF.

Measured by frequency, this clonotype is medium-sized. The chain is built from TRBV29-1 and TRBJ2-1. The CDR3 runs to 14 residues. The V gene's germline CDR1 is SQVTM and CDR2 ANQGSEA. The CDR3 sequence: CSVEVLSPVDEQFF.

CDR3 loop: CASTPGTGADEQYF. The chain recombines TRBV5-1 with TRBJ2-7; TCRdb's D call, TRBD1, is unchecked because there is no DNA. The CDR3 consists of 14 residues. Germline V gives CDR1 SGHRS, CDR2 YFSETQ.

The CDR3 protein is CASSPRRTGEETQYF. The V call is TRBV5-1, the J call TRBJ2-5; the D gene TCRdb calls, TRBD1, cannot be checked with no DNA. The length of the CDR3 is 15 residues. The germline V gene has CDR1 SGHRS and CDR2 YFSETQ.

This rearrangement joins TRBV29-1 to TRBJ1-1. The CDR3 has 12 residues. Germline CDR1 and CDR2: SQVTM and ANQGSEA. The CDR3 sequence is CSVEALETEAFF.

This clonotype is identified as medium-sized from frequency. The chain has TRBV20-1 and TRBJ2-7; the TRBD1 assignment by TCRdb is unverifiable without DNA. Germline V gives CDR1 DFQATT, CDR2 SNEGSKA (reference sequence). The CDR3 contains 15 residues. The CDR3 reads CSARATPDPLYEQYF.

The V call is TRBV27, the J call TRBJ1-1. The CDR3 extends over 14 amino acids. Germline V gene data show CDR1 as MNHEY and CDR2 as SMNVEV (reference sequence). The CDR3 sequence: CASRPLVQNTEAFF.

Its frequency marks this clonotype as medium-sized (0.01 to 0.1%). The V gene is TRBV3-1, the J gene TRBJ2-3; TCRdb selects TRBD1, and the lack of DNA leaves this call unchecked. The CDR3 covers 16 residues. CDR1 and CDR2 from the germline V gene are LGHDT and YNNKEL (reference sequence). CDR3: CASSPGGNYPADTQYF.

Considering frequency, this clonotype is medium-sized (0.01 to 0.1%). V usage is TRBV29-1 and J usage is TRBJ2-3. Looked up from germline, CDR1 is SQVTM and CDR2 is ANQGSEA. The CDR3 spans 14 residues. CDR3 sequence reads: CSVGPTVGTDTQYF.

This clonotype is identified as medium-sized (0.01 to 0.1%) from frequency. The gene calls are TRBV6-5 and TRBJ2-7; TCRdb's D call, TRBD1, is unchecked because there is no DNA. Germline V lookup: CDR1 MNHEY, CDR2 SVGAGI. The CDR3 sequence is 15 residues long. The CDR3 reads CASRSRQGESYEQYF.

V usage is TRBV20-1 and J usage is TRBJ2-7. Germline-derived CDR1 and CDR2 are DFQATT and SNEGSKA (reference sequence). The CDR3 consists of 16 residues. The CDR3 loop reads CSARDLLAATSYEQYF.

This clonotype is labeled medium-sized (0.01 to 0.1%) based on frequency. The chain joins TRBV6-2 or TRBV6-3 to TRBJ2-1; TCRdb proposes TRBD1, but this gene call is untestable without DNA. Germline CDR1 and CDR2: MNHEY and SVGEGT. This CDR3 has 15 residues. CDR3 sequence reads: CASSYSSLWGNEQFF.

By frequency, this clonotype registers medium-sized. V and J are TRBV29-1 and TRBJ2-7; the D call from TCRdb, TRBD1, cannot be confirmed without DNA. There are 15 residues in the CDR3. Germline CDR1 and CDR2: SQVTM and ANQGSEA. This CDR3 reads CSVEDQVGGSYEQYF.

The chain carries TRBV4-1 and TRBJ1-2. Per germline, CDR1 MGHRA and CDR2 YSYEKL. The CDR3 loop spans 14 amino acids. The CDR3 loop is CASSQGEANYGYTF.

This clonotype is identified as medium-sized (0.01 to 0.1%) from frequency. The CDR3 is CASSEKTGNPTEQYF. The chain couples TRBV5-1 to TRBJ2-7; TCRdb designates TRBD1, a call that cannot be tested without DNA. Germline V gene data show CDR1 as SGHRS and CDR2 as YFSETQ. The CDR3 spans 15 residues.

CDR3 sequence reads: CATNIAGGPHEQYF. This sequence joins TRBV19 and TRBJ2-7; TCRdb lists TRBD2, though no DNA is available to test this call. CDR1 is LNHDA, CDR2 SQIVND, per germline (reference sequence). The CDR3 is 14 amino acids.

The chain is built from TRBV20-1 and TRBJ2-2. CDR1 and CDR2 (germline): DFQATT, SNEGSKA (reference sequence). The CDR3 runs 13 residues. This CDR3 is CSAGSWNTGELFF.

The genes are TRBV29-1 and TRBJ1-2. The CDR3 is 13 amino acids. Germline values: CDR1 SQVTM, CDR2 ANQGSEA. CDR3 sequence: CSVEDVLVYGYTF.

The chain is built from TRBV10-2 and TRBJ2-3. Germline loops: CDR1 WSHSY, CDR2 SAAADI. There are 15 residues in the CDR3. CDR3 sequence reads: CANSRETLGTDTQYF.